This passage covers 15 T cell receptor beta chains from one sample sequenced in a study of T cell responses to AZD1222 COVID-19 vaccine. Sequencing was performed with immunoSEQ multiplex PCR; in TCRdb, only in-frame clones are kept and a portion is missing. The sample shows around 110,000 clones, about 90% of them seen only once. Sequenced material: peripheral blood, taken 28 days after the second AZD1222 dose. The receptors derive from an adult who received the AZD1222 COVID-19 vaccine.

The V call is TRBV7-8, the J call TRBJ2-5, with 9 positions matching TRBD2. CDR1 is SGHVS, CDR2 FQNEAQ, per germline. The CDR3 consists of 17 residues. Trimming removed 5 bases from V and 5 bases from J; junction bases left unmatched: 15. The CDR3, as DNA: TGTGCCAGCAGCCCCCGGAGGTTAGCGGGGGTCGGGGAGACCCAGTACTTC. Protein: CASSPRRLAGVGETQYF.

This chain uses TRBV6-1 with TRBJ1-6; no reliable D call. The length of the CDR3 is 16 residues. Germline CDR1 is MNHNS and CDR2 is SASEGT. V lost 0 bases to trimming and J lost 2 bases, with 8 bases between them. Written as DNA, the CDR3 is TGTGCCAGCAGTGAAGCTGGGAACCCCTATAATTCACCCCTCCACTTT. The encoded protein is CASSEAGNPYNSPLHF.

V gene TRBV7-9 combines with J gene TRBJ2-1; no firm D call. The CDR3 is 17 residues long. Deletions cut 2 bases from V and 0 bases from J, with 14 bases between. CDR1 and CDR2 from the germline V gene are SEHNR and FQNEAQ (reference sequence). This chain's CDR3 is CASSLSGRASSYNEQFF. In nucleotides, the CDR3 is TGTGCCAGCAGCTTAAGTGGGCGCGCGAGCTCCTACAATGAGCAGTTCTTC.

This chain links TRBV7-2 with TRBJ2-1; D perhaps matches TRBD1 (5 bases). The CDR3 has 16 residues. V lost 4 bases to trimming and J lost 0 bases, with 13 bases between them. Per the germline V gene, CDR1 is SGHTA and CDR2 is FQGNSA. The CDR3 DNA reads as TGTGCCAGCAGCTCCTTTAGAGACAGCTCCTACAATGAGCAGTTCTTC. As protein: CASSSFRDSSYNEQFF.

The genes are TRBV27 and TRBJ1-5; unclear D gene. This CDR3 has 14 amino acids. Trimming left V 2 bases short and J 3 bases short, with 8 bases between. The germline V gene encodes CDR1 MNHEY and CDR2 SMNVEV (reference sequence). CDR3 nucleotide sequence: TGTGCCAGCAGTTTAGGTCAGGACAATCAGCCCCAGCATTTT. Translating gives CASSLGQDNQPQHF.

CDR3 region: CASSPAQSLTYEQYF. CDR3 coding DNA: TGTGCCAGCAGCCCCGCGCAGTCCCTAACATACGAGCAGTACTTC. The chain combines TRBV7-6 with TRBJ2-7; D call uncertain. The CDR3 totals 15 residues. Trimming left V 5 bases short and J 4 bases short, with 18 bases between. Germline values: CDR1 SGHVS, CDR2 FNYEAQ.

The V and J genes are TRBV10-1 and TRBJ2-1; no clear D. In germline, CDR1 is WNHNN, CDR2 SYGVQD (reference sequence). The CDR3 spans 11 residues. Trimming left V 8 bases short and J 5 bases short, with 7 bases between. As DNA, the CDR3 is TGCGCCAGCTCCACTAACAATGAGCAGTTCTTC. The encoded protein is CASSTNNEQFF.

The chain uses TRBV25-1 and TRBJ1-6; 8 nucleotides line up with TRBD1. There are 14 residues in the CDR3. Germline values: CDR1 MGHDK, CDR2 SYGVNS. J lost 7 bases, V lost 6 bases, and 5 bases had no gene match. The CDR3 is CASSLGTGNSPLHF. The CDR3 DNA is TGTGCCAGCAGCCTAGGGACAGGAAATTCACCCCTCCACTTT.

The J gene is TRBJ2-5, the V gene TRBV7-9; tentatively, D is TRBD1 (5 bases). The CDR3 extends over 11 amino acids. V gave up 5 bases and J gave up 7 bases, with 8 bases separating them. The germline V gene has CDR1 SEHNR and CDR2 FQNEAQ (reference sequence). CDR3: CASSRQGTQYF. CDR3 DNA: TGTGCCAGCAGCCGCCAGGGGACCCAGTACTTC. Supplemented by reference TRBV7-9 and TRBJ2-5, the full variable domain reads DTGVSQNPRHKITKRGQNVTFRCDPISEHNRLYWYRQTLGQGPEFLTYFQNEAQLEKSRLLSDRFSAERPKGSFSTLEIQRTEQGDSAMYLCASSRQGTQYFGPGTRLLVL.

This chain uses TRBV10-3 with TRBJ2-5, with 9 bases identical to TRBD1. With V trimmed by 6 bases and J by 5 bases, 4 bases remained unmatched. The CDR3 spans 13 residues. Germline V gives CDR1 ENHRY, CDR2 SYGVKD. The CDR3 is CAISTGGAETQYF. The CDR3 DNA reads TGTGCCATCAGCACAGGGGGCGCGGAGACCCAGTACTTC.

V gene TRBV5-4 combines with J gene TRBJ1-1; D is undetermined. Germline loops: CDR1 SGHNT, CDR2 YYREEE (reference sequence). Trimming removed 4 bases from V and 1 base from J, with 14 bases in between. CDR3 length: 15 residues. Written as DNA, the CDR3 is TGTGCCAGCAGCAGACCCGGAGGAAAGAACACTGAAGCTTTCTTT. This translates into CASSRPGGKNTEAFF.

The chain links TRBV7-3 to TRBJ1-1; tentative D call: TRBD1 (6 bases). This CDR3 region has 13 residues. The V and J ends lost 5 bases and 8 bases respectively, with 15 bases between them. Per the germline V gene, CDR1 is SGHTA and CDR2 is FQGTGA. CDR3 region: CASSLHRDQEAFF. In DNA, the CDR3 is TGTGCCAGCAGCCTCCACAGGGATCAAGAAGCTTTCTTT.

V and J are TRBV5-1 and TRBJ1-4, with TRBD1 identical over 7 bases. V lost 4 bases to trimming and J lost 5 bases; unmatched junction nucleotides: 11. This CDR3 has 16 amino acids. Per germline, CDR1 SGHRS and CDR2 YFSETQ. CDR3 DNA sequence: TGCGCCAGCAGCAAAAATGCCGACAGGGTCAATGAAAAACTGTTTTTT. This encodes CASSKNADRVNEKLFF.

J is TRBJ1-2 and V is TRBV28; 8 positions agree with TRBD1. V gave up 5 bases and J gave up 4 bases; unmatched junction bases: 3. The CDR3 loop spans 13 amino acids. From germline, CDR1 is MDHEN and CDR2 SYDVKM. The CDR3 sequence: CASSATGVYGYTF. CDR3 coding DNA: TGTGCCAGCAGTGCGACAGGGGTCTATGGCTACACCTTC.

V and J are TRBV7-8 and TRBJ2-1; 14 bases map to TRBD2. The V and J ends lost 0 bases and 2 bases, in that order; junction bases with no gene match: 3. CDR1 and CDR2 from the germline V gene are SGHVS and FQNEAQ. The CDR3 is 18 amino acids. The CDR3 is CASSLARGLAGAYNEQFF. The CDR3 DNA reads TGTGCCAGCAGCTTAGCCAGGGGACTAGCGGGGGCCTACAATGAGCAGTTCTTC.